This T cell receptor beta chain was identified in a study of human T cells and chemical hapten exposure. Study-wide context: Across samples, TCR yields varied, mostly owing to small differences in pooled library volumes. General study points: Correlating positively with patch test score were the PT1 expanded TCR counts.

The V and J ends lost 3 bases and 4 bases respectively, with 7 bases between them. The germline V gene encodes CDR1 KGHDR and CDR2 SFDVKD. This CDR3 is 13 amino acids long. This sample's time point: pre-sensitization, week 0. Regarding treatment: therapeutic diphenylcyclopropenone sensitization with weekly scalp DPC. Blood was collected ahead of every patch test applied. From the RACE reads, TCRdb called clonotypes with MiXCR, one entry per CDR3 protein. The sample lists 380,000 or so distinct CDR3 sequences; about 5% were seen once. This clonotype has at least ten counts. What it binds is unknown. Sequencing used whole blood, obtained in connection with sensitization to the hapten diphenylcyclopropenone (DPC). This clonotype was obtained from a woman aged 18-29 years with alopecia areata. Some clones in this sample may be carry-over from other donors' samples. The chain recombines TRBV24-1 with TRBJ2-3, with D hard to call. CDR3 sequence (DNA): TGTGCCACCAGTGATACGTTGTCAGATACGCAGTATTTT. This sequence encodes CATSDTLSDTQYF.